The sequence of this TCR beta chain was determined in a study of blood T cells in healthy people across ages. Next came a second PCR, run for about 7 to 12 cycles, which used a sample-barcoded 5' primer along with a J-beta primer mix. One entry per CDR3 protein results from TCRdb running MiXCR on the 5' RACE reads. The sample includes over 1.5 million distinct CDR3 sequences, just under 50% of them seen just once. This clonotype showed up just a few times. V was cut by 5 bases and J by 8 bases, with 10 bases left in between. This CDR3 has 12 amino acids. The source of this sequence is a woman aged 40 to 55 in good health. The J gene is TRBJ2-1, the V gene TRBV12-3 or TRBV12-4; D remains ambiguous. Sequenced: blood. CDR3 residues: CASSPTSHEQFF. For the CDR3, the DNA is TGTGCCAGCAGTCCCACAAGTCATGAGCAGTTCTTC.